The clone carrying this TCR beta chain was seen repeatedly, ten times or more. The time point: newly diagnosed GD, antithyroid drugs for less than 3 months. RNA extracted from PBMCs served as the sequencing template. The data originate from a study of regulatory T cells in long-lasting Graves disease. Germline values: CDR1 MNHEY, CDR2 SMNVEV (reference sequence). The CDR3 length is 17 residues. The ends were cut back, 2 bases at V and 2 bases at J, with 18 bases in the middle. Both iRepertoire HTBI primers and Arm-PCR of CDR3 regions were used to build the TCR beta libraries. TCRdb redid the calling of the multiplex PCR reads with MiXCR, one entry per CDR3 protein. The table lists roughly 380,000 distinct CDR3 sequences, around 15% of them singletons.

The J gene is TRBJ1-1, the V gene TRBV27; D unclear. This clonotype originated in a female donor with Graves disease. Specimen: peripheral blood mononuclear cells (PBMCs), collected at new diagnosis, from a patient treated with antithyroid drugs. The CDR3, as DNA: TGTGCCAGCAGTTTAAAGACCGCTGGAGGTGGTAACACTGAAGCTTTCTTT. Translating it yields CASSLKTAGGGNTEAFF.